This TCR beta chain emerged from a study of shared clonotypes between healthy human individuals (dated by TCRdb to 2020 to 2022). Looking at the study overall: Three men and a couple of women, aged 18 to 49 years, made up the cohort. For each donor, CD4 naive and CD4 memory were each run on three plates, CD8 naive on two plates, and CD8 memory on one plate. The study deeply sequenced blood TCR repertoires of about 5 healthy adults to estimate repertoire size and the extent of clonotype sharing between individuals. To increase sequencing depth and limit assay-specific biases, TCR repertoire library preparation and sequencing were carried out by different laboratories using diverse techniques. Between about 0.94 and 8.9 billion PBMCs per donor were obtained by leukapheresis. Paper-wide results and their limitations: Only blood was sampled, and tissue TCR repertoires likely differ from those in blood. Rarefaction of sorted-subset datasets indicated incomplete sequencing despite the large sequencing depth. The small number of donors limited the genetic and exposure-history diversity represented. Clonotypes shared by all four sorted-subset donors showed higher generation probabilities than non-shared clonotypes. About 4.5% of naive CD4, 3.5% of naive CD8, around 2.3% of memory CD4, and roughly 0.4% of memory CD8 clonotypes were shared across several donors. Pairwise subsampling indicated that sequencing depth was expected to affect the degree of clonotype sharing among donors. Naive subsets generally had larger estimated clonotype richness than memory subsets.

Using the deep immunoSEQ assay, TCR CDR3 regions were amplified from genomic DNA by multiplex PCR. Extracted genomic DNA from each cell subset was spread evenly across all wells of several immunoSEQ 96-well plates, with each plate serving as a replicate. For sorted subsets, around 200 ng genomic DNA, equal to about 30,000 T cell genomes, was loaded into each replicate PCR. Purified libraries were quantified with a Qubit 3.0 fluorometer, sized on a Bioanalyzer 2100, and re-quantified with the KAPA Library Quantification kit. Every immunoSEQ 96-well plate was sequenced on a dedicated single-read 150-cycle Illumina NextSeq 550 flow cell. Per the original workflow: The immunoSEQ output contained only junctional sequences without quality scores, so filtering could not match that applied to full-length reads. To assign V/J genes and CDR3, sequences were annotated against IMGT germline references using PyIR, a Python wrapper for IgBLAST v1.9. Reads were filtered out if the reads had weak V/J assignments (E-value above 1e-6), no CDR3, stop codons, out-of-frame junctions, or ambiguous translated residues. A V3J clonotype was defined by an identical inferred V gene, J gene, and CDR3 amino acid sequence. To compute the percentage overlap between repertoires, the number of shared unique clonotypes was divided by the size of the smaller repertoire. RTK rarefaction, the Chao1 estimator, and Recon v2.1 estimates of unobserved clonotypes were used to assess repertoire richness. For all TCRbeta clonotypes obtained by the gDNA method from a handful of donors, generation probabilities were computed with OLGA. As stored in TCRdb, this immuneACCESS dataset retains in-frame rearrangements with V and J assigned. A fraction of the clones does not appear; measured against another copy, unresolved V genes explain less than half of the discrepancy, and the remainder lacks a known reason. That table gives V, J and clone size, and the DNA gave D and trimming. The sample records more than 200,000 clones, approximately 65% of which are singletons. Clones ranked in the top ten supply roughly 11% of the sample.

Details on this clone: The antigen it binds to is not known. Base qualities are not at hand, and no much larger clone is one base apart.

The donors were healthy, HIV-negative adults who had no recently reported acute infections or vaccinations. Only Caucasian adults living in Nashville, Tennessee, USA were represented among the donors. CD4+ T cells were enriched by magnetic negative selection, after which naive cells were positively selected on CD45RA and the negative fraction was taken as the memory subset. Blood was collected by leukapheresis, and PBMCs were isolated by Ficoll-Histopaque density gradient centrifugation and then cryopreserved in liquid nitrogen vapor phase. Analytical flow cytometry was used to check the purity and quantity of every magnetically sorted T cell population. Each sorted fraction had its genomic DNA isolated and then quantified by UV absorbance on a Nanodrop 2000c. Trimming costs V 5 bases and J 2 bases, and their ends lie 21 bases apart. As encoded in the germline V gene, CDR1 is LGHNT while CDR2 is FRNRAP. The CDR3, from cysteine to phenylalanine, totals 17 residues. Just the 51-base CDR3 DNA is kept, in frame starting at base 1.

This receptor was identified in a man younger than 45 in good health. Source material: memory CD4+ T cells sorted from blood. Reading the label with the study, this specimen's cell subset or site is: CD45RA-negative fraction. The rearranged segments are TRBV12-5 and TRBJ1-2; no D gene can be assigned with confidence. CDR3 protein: CASGLEPPAGDNYGYTF. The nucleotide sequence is TGTGCTAGTGGTCTAGAACCGCCGGCAGGCGACAACTATGGCTACACCTTC. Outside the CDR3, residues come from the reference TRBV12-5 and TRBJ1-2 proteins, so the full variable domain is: DARVTQTPRHKVTEMGQEVTMRCQPILGHNTVFWYRQTMMQGLELLAYFRNRAPLDDSGMPKDRFSAEMPDATLATLKIQPSEPRDSAVYFCASGLEPPAGDNYGYTFGSGTRLTVV.